The next 8 T cell receptor beta chains were all read from a single sample in a study of blood T cell repertoires in COVID-19. Sequenced by immunoSEQ multiplex PCR; TCRdb stores in-frame clones only, minus some. The table lists about 200,000 clones, around 86% of them singletons. The specimen sequenced was peripheral blood. Every receptor here comes from a man older than 75 with acute or convalescent COVID-19.

J is TRBJ2-4 and V is TRBV18, with a weak D call TRBD2 (6 bases). This CDR3 has 15 residues. The V end was cut by 3 bases, the J end by 0 bases, with 9 bases between. Germline V gene data show CDR1 as KGHSH and CDR2 as LQKENI. This CDR3 reads CASSPGTLAKNIQYF. The DNA for the CDR3 is TGTGCCAGCTCACCCGGGACTTTAGCCAAAAACATTCAGTACTTC.

This sequence joins TRBV12-5 and TRBJ1-1; D possibly corresponds to TRBD1 (5 bases). Between the trimmed V and J ends, which lost 7 bases and 10 bases, there was a span of 22 bases. CDR1 is LGHNT, CDR2 FRNRAP, per germline. The CDR3 has 14 amino acids. CDR3 loop: CASAVQGFQGRAFF. In DNA form, the CDR3 reads TGTGCTAGTGCCGTTCAGGGATTTCAGGGAAGAGCTTTCTTT.

The chain carries TRBV7-2 and TRBJ2-1, with D possibly being TRBD2 (5 bases). Per germline, CDR1 SGHTA and CDR2 FQGNSA. The CDR3 consists of 15 residues. Trimming took 5 bases from V and 2 from J, leaving 13 bases between them. The CDR3 loop reads CASSRDYPTYNEQFF. The CDR3 nucleotides are TGTGCCAGCAGCAGAGACTACCCCACCTACAATGAGCAGTTCTTC.

This clone was found a few times. The rearrangement links TRBV27 to TRBJ2-1, with D possibly matching TRBD1 (6 bases). The germline gives CDR1 MNHEY, CDR2 SMNVEV (reference sequence). The CDR3 sequence is 15 residues long. V shed 2 bases and J shed 4 bases, with 12 bases lying between them. The DNA for the CDR3 is TGTGCCAGCAGTTTAAGGGGAACAGGGTACAATGAGCAGTTCTTC. Residues: CASSLRGTGYNEQFF.

In nucleotides, the CDR3 is TGTGCCAGCAGCCCAATCGCAACGGGCACAGATACGCAGTATTTT. Protein: CASSPIATGTDTQYF. J is TRBJ2-3 and V is TRBV7-9; D uncertain. The length of the CDR3 is 15 residues. CDR1 is SEHNR and CDR2 is FQNEAQ in the germline V gene (reference sequence). V was trimmed by 5 bases and J by 1 base, leaving 13 bases between them.

The chain uses TRBV5-8 and TRBJ2-3; 11 nucleotides align to TRBD2. After removal of 0 bases from V and 2 bases from J, the junction contained 5 bases not matched to a gene. The CDR3 is 17 amino acids. Germline CDR1 SGHTS, CDR2 YDEGEE. The CDR3 DNA follows: TGTGCCAGCAGCTTGGGACTAGCGGGACCGACCACAGATACGCAGTATTTT. Translation: CASSLGLAGPTTDTQYF.

The J gene is TRBJ2-2, the V gene TRBV18; D possibly corresponds to TRBD1 (5 bases). Trimming removed 2 bases at V and 1 base at J, with 8 bases between. The CDR3 extends over 15 amino acids. Looked up from germline, CDR1 is KGHSH and CDR2 is LQKENI. For the CDR3, the DNA is TGTGCCAGCTCACCAAGACAGTTGAACACCGGGGAGCTGTTTTTT. Translation gives CASSPRQLNTGELFF.

The chain couples TRBV30 to TRBJ1-1, with D maybe TRBD1 (5 bases). Germline lookup yields CDR1 GTSNPN and CDR2 SVGIG (reference sequence). This CDR3 has 13 amino acids. Trimming removed 5 bases from V and 1 base from J, with 11 bases in between. The DNA for the CDR3 is TGTGCCTGGGGCCGCCAGGGGAACACTGAAGCTTTCTTT. Its translation is CAWGRQGNTEAFF.